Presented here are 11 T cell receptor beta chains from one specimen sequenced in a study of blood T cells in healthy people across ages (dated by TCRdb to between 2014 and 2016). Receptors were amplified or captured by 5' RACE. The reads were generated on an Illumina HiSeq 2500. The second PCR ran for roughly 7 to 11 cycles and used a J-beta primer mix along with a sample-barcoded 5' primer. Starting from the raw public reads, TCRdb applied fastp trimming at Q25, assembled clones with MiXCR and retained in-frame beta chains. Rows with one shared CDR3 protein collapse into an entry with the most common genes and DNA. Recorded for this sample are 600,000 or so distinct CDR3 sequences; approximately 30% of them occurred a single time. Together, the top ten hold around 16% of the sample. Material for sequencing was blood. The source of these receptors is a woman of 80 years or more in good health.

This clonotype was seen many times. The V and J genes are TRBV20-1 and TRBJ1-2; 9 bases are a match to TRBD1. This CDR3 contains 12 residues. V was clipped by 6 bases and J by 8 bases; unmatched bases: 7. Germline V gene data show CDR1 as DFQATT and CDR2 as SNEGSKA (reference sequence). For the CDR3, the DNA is TGCAGTGCGCGGACAGGGGTAGGAGGCTACACCTTC. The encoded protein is CSARTGVGGYTF.

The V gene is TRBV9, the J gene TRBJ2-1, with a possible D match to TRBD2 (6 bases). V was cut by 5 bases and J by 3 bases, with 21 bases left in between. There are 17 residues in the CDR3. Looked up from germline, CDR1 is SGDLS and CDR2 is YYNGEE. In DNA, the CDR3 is TGTGCCAGCAGTGAAACCGGGACTTTCAACGTCTACAATGAGCAGTTCTTC. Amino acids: CASSETGTFNVYNEQFF.

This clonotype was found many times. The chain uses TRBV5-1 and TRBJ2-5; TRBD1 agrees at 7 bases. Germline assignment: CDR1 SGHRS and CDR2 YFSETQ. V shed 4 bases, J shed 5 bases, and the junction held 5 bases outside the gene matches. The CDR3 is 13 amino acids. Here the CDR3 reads CASSGLRGETQYF. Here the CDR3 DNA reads TGCGCCAGCAGCGGCCTCAGGGGGGAGACCCAGTACTTC. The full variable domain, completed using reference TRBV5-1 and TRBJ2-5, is KAGVTQTPRYLIKTRGQQVTLSCSPISGHRSVSWYQQTPGQGLQFLFEYFSETQRNKGNFPGRFSGRQFSNSRSEMNVSTLELGDSALYLCASSGLRGETQYFGPGTRLLVL.

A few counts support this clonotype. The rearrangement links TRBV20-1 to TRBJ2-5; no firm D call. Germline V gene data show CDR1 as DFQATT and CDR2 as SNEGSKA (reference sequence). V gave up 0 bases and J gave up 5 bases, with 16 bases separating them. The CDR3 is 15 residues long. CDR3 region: CSARDVQNSRETQYF. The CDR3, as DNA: TGCAGTGCTAGAGATGTCCAAAATAGCCGCGAGACCCAGTACTTC.

This CDR3 reads CASSLYQGASDNQPQHF. The CDR3, as DNA: TGTGCCAGCAGCTTGTACCAGGGGGCGAGTGACAATCAGCCCCAGCATTTT. The V gene is TRBV5-8, the J gene TRBJ1-5, with 8 bases that match TRBD1. Germline lookup yields CDR1 SGHTS and CDR2 YDEGEE. The CDR3 extends over 17 amino acids. J lost 3 bases, V lost 1 base, and 9 bases had no gene match.

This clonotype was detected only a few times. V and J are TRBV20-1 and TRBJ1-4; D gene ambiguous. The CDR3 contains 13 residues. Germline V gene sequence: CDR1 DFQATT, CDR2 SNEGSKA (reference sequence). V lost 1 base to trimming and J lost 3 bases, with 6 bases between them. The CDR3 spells CSARGQPNEKLFF. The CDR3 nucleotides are TGCAGTGCTAGAGGTCAGCCTAATGAAAAACTGTTTTTT.

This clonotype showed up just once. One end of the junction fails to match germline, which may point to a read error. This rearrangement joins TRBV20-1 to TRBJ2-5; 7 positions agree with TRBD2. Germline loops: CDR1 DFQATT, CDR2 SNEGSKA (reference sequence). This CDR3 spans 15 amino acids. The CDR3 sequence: CGAREEIAGSGTQYF. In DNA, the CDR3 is TGCGGTGCTAGAGAGGAGATAGCGGGTTCAGGGACCCAGTACTTC.

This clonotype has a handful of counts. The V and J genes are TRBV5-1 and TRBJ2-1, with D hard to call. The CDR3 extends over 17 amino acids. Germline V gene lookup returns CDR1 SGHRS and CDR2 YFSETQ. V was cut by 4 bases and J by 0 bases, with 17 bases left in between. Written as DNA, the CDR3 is TGCGCCAGCAGCGACCCATTGCGGTTGAACTCCTACAATGAGCAGTTCTTC. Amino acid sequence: CASSDPLRLNSYNEQFF.

The CDR3, as DNA: TGTGCCAGCAGCCCTGTTTTTACGGGCAATCAGCCCCAGCATTTT. Its protein product is CASSPVFTGNQPQHF. The chain joins TRBV3-1 to TRBJ1-5, with D unresolved. The CDR3 loop spans 15 amino acids. Germline assignment: CDR1 LGHDT and CDR2 YNNKEL (reference sequence). The V end lost 4 bases, the J end lost 2 bases, and 12 bases lay between the germline ends. The whole variable domain, filled in from reference TRBV3-1 and TRBJ1-5, reads DTAVSQTPKYLVTQMGNDKSIKCEQNLGHDTMYWYKQDSKKFLKIMFSYNNKELIINETVPNRFSPKSPDKAHLNLHINSLELGDSAVYFCASSPVFTGNQPQHFGDGTRLSIL.

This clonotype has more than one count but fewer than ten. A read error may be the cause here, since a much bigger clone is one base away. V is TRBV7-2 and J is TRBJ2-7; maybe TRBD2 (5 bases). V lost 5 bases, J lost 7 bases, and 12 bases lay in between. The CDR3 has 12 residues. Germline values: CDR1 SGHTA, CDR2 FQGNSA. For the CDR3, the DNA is TGTGCCAGCAGCCAAGAGGGAAATGAGCAGTACTTC. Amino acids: CASSQEGNEQYF. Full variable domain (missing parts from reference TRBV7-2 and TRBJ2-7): GAGVSQSPSNKVTEKGKDVELRCDPISGHTALYWYRQSLGQGLEFLIYFQGNSAPDKSGLPSDRFSAERTGGSVSTLTIQRTQQEDSAVYLCASSQEGNEQYFGPGTRLTVT.

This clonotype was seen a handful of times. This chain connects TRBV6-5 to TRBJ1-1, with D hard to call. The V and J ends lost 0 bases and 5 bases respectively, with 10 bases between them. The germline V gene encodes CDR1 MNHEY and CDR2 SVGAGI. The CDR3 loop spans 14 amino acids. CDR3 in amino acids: CASSYSSERTEAFF. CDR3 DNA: TGTGCCAGCAGTTACTCAAGCGAAAGGACTGAAGCTTTCTTT.